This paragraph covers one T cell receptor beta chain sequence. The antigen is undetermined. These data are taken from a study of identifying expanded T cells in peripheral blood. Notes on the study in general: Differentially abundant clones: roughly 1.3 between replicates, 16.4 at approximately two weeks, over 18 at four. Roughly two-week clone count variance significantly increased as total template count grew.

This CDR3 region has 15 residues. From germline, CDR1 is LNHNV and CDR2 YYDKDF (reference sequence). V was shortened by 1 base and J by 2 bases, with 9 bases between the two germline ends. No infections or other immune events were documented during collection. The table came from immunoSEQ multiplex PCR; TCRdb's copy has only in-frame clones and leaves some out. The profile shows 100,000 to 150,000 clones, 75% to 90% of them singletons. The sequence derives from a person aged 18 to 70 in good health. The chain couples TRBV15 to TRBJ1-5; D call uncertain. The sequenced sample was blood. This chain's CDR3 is CATSRVYAGNQPQHF. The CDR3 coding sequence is TGTGCCACCAGCAGAGTTTATGCGGGCAATCAGCCCCAGCATTTT.